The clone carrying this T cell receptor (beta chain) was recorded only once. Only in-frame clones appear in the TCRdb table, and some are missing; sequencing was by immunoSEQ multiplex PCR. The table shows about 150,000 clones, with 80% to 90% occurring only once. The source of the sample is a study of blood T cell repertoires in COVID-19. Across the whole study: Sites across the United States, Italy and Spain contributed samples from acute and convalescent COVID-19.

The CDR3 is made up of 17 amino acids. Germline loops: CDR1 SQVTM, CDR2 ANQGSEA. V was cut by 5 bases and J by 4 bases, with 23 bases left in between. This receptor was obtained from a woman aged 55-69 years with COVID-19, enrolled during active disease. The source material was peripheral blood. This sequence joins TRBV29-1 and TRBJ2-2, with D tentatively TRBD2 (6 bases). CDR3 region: CSVTTGTPGPGTGELFF. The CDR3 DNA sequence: TGCAGCGTTACAACCGGGACTCCAGGGCCTGGCACCGGGGAGCTGTTTTTT.